A single sample is the source of the 23 T cell receptor beta chains below, sequenced in a study of neoadjuvant anti-PD-1 for oral cavity cancer. Profiled with immunoSEQ multiplex PCR; TCRdb holds only in-frame clones, not every one. The data hold about 32,000 clones, with about 80% observed a single time. Noted time point: after neoadjuvant nivolumab, at surgical resection. Material: PBMCs, obtained after nivolumab (anti-PD-1) treatment. All receptors come from a person aged 35-79 years with oral cavity squamous cell carcinoma.

The sample holds a few counts of this clone. The rearrangement joins TRBV6-1 to TRBJ1-5; D possibly corresponds to TRBD1 (6 bases). This CDR3 contains 15 residues. Trimming took off 1 base at V and 6 bases at J, with 13 bases between the two ends. Germline-derived CDR1 and CDR2 are MNHNS and SASEGT. CDR3 DNA: TGTGCCAGCAGTGAAGACAGGGCCGACATTCAGCCCCAGCATTTT. Amino acid sequence: CASSEDRADIQPQHF.

V usage is TRBV10-3 and J usage is TRBJ2-5; TRBD1 matches at 9 bases. The CDR3 length is 16 residues. Unmatched junction bases numbered 7, after V lost 0 bases and J lost 5 bases. Looked up from germline, CDR1 is ENHRY and CDR2 is SYGVKD. The CDR3 DNA is TGTGCCATCAGTGAGTCGGGAACAGGGGGCTTGGAGACCCAGTACTTC. Its translation: CAISESGTGGLETQYF.

V usage is TRBV2 and J usage is TRBJ1-1; 11 bases are shared with TRBD1. CDR1 and CDR2 from the germline V gene are SNHLY and FYNNEI. Trimming removed 6 bases from V and 6 bases from J; junction bases left unmatched: 3. The CDR3 has 13 residues. The CDR3 DNA follows: TGTGCCAGCAGCCTGGGACAGGGGGCTGAAGCTTTCTTT. Its protein is CASSLGQGAEAFF.

CDR3 in DNA: TGTGCCAGCAGCCCACTGACAGGGGATGGCACTGAAGCTTTCTTT. This codes for CASSPLTGDGTEAFF. This sequence joins TRBV7-9 and TRBJ1-1, with 8 bases lining up with TRBD1. The V segment lost 5 bases and the J segment 4 bases; nucleotides outside the gene matches: 9. This CDR3 spans 15 amino acids. Germline V gene lookup returns CDR1 SEHNR and CDR2 FQNEAQ (reference sequence).

V gene TRBV18 combines with J gene TRBJ1-1; D not resolved. This CDR3 has 13 amino acids. Per germline, CDR1 KGHSH and CDR2 LQKENI. V dropped 1 base and J dropped 10 bases, with 13 bases sitting between them. This chain's CDR3 is CASSPQNPVGAFF. Here the CDR3 DNA reads TGTGCCAGCTCACCACAGAACCCCGTGGGAGCTTTCTTT.

This clone has only one observation. The J gene is TRBJ2-5, the V gene TRBV29-1; TRBD1 might be the D (5 bases). The length of the CDR3 is 14 residues. Germline CDR1 SQVTM, CDR2 ANQGSEA. Trimming removed 2 bases at V and 1 base at J, with 11 bases between. The CDR3 region is CSVELQGGQETQYF. In nucleotides, the CDR3 is TGCAGCGTTGAATTGCAGGGTGGCCAAGAGACCCAGTACTTC.

The genes are TRBV7-9 and TRBJ1-2; the match to TRBD1 covers 10 bases. CDR3 length: 16 amino acids. With 5 bases clipped from V and 4 bases from J, the junction kept 10 bases outside the gene matches. Germline assignment: CDR1 SEHNR and CDR2 FQNEAQ (reference sequence). The CDR3 DNA reads TGTGCCAGCAGCAGAAGACAGGGGGCGCGTGTCTATGGCTACACCTTC. It specifies CASSRRQGARVYGYTF.

This clone has only a few counts. The V and J genes are TRBV5-5 and TRBJ2-7; 14 bases are shared with TRBD2. The junction had 9 bases not matched to a gene; V was cut back by 4 bases and J by 9 bases. Per germline, CDR1 SGHKS and CDR2 YYEKEE (reference sequence). The CDR3 contains 15 residues. CDR3 in DNA: TGTGCCAGCAGCCTGTGGACTAGCGGGGGGCGTGGGCAGTACTTC. Translating it yields CASSLWTSGGRGQYF.

J is TRBJ2-7 and V is TRBV5-6, with TRBD1 as a possible D gene (5 bases). Trimming shortened V by 4 bases and J by 3 bases, and 14 bases separated the two germline ends. The germline V gene has CDR1 SGHDT and CDR2 YYEEEE. The CDR3 runs 14 residues. CDR3 sequence reads: CASSPGPGIYEQYF. For the CDR3, the DNA is TGTGCCAGCAGCCCTGGTCCAGGGATCTACGAGCAGTACTTC.

The chain links TRBV4-3 to TRBJ2-7, with 7 bases identical to TRBD1. After removal of 3 bases from V and 0 bases from J, the junction contained 5 bases not matched to a gene. This CDR3 comprises 15 residues. Germline V gene lookup returns CDR1 LGHNA and CDR2 YSLEER. The CDR3 region has the DNA TGCGCCAGCAGCCACGGGACAGCCTTCTCCTACGAGCAGTACTTC. This codes for CASSHGTAFSYEQYF.

The chain combines TRBV10-1 with TRBJ2-7, with 8 bases matching TRBD2. CDR1 is WNHNN and CDR2 is SYGVQD in the germline V gene (reference sequence). The V gene end was trimmed by 0 bases and the J gene end by 5 bases; junction bases not matched to a gene: 6. This CDR3 has 15 amino acids. CDR3: CASSESSGGKNEQYF. DNA for the CDR3: TGCGCCAGCAGTGAGTCGAGCGGGGGCAAGAACGAGCAGTACTTC.

In this sample, this clone turned up once. The rearrangement links TRBV11-2 to TRBJ2-1; a weak D match, TRBD1 (6 bases). Germline-derived CDR1 and CDR2 are SGHAT and FQNNGV. The CDR3 runs to 15 residues. Trimming shortened V by 0 bases and J by 1 base, and 7 bases separated the two germline ends. The CDR3 region has the DNA TGTGCCAGCAGCTTAGACAGGGGATCCTACAATGAGCAGTTCTTC. Its translation: CASSLDRGSYNEQFF.

The chain recombines TRBV19 with TRBJ1-1, with 9 bases matching TRBD1. V lost 3 bases and J lost 2; bases outside the gene matches: 13. The CDR3 has 18 amino acids. Germline V gene data show CDR1 as LNHDA and CDR2 as SQIVND (reference sequence). The CDR3 DNA reads TGTGCCAGTAGTATCCTGGGCCAGGACAGGGGCTCAAACACTGAAGCTTTCTTT. Translated: CASSILGQDRGSNTEAFF.

CDR3: CSVATGGSSYEQYF. Written as DNA, the CDR3 is TGCAGCGTAGCAACAGGGGGCAGTTCCTACGAGCAGTACTTC. The chain employs TRBV29-1 and TRBJ2-7, with TRBD1 identical over 9 bases. The junction had 7 bases not matched to a gene; V was cut back by 6 bases and J by 1 base. Germline V lookup: CDR1 SQVTM, CDR2 ANQGSEA. This CDR3 has 14 amino acids.

V gene TRBV19 combines with J gene TRBJ1-5, with D possibly being TRBD1 (6 bases). The length of the CDR3 is 14 residues. The germline CDR1 and CDR2 sequences are LNHDA and SQIVND (reference sequence). Deletions cut 5 bases from V and 4 bases from J, with 12 bases between. The CDR3 nucleotides are TGTGCCAGTAGTTCGGGGGGCTTGAATCAGCCCCAGCATTTT. This translates into CASSSGGLNQPQHF.

The V gene is TRBV2, the J gene TRBJ1-2, with 8 bases lining up with TRBD1. The V and J ends lost 4 bases and 8 bases, in that order; junction bases with no gene match: 9. Germline V gene sequence: CDR1 SNHLY, CDR2 FYNNEI. The CDR3 runs 14 residues. The CDR3 bases are TGTGCCAGCAGTGTGGGGCAGGGGGCGTCCGGCTACACCTTC. Protein: CASSVGQGASGYTF.

The rearrangement uses TRBV6-1 and TRBJ2-7; possible D gene TRBD1, 5 bases. From germline, CDR1 is MNHNS and CDR2 SASEGT. The CDR3 has 14 amino acids. V dropped 3 bases and J dropped 2 bases, with 11 bases sitting between them. The CDR3, as DNA: TGTGCCAGCAGTGATGTAGGGGCGGCCTACGAGCAGTACTTC. Protein sequence: CASSDVGAAYEQYF.

This chain links TRBV19 with TRBJ2-2; TRBD2 might be the D (6 bases). This CDR3 region has 18 residues. In germline, CDR1 is LNHDA, CDR2 SQIVND (reference sequence). Trimming stripped 7 bases from V and 6 bases from J, with 27 bases between. CDR3 nucleotide sequence: TGTGCCAGTACCCGAGGGGACTGGGTAATAGGTAACGCCGGGGAGCTGTTTTTT. As protein: CASTRGDWVIGNAGELFF.

This clone was picked up a small number of times. V usage is TRBV19 and J usage is TRBJ2-7, with D perhaps TRBD2 (6 bases). This CDR3 has 11 amino acids. The V end was cut by 10 bases, the J end by 4 bases, with 11 bases between. Germline-derived CDR1 and CDR2 are LNHDA and SQIVND (reference sequence). In DNA form, the CDR3 reads TGTGCCACCGGGACTTCATACGAGCAGTACTTC. It is translated as CATGTSYEQYF.

The chain recombines TRBV20-1 with TRBJ2-3, with D possibly being TRBD2 (5 bases). The CDR3 contains 11 residues. The V gene lost 5 bases and the J gene lost 6 bases, with 9 bases spanning the gap. CDR1 is DFQATT and CDR2 is SNEGSKA in the germline V gene (reference sequence). CDR3 region: CSARRGDTQYF. Here the CDR3 DNA reads TGCAGTGCTCGACGAGGGGATACGCAGTATTTT.

The J gene is TRBJ1-5, the V gene TRBV6-1, with 9 bases that match TRBD1. From germline, CDR1 is MNHNS and CDR2 SASEGT. After removal of 11 bases from V and 6 bases from J, the junction contained 11 bases not matched to a gene. This CDR3 comprises 14 residues. The CDR3 loop is CAAGQQGAIQPQHF. The DNA for the CDR3 is TGTGCCGCGGGGCAACAGGGGGCGATTCAGCCCCAGCATTTT.

The J gene is TRBJ1-5, the V gene TRBV11-2; D is ambiguous. The CDR3 totals 16 residues. V was clipped by 5 bases and J by 2 bases, with 16 bases between them. Germline V gives CDR1 SGHAT, CDR2 FQNNGV. The CDR3 loop reads CASSLWTRRGNQPQHF. The CDR3 DNA follows: TGTGCCAGCAGCCTTTGGACCCGACGGGGCAATCAGCCCCAGCATTTT.

The CDR3 reads CASTLSRTGTDTQYF. The CDR3 nucleotides read TGTGCCAGCACCCTATCCCGGACAGGCACAGATACGCAGTATTTT. The J gene is TRBJ2-3, the V gene TRBV2, with D maybe TRBD1 (6 bases). The CDR3 length is 15 residues. The germline gives CDR1 SNHLY, CDR2 FYNNEI. The V gene lost 7 bases and the J gene lost 1 base, with 15 bases spanning the gap. The full variable domain, completed using reference TRBV2 and TRBJ2-3, is EPEVTQTPSHQVTQMGQEVILRCVPISNHLYFYWYRQILGQKVEFLVSFYNNEISEKSEIFDDQFSVERPDGSNFTLKIRSTKLEDSAMYFCASTLSRTGTDTQYFGPGTRLTVL.